This T cell receptor beta chain originates from a study of cytomegalovirus exposure and HLA in healthy donors. Study at large: There were about 86 million unique TCRs (from HLA-typed donors) in an early data release. Study-wide points: Later analysis suggested links between common viral pathogens and several top significant clusters. It was only CMV serostatus that was available as immune exposure information. Per a prior analysis, the majority of TCR beta V segments were productive roughly 90% or roughly 30% of the time.

The PCR used 60 Vbeta and 13 Jbeta primers. Only in-frame clones appear in the TCRdb table, and some are missing; sequencing was by immunoSEQ multiplex PCR. Here the sample table reports under 40,000 clones. A word on this clone: Its matching antigen is unknown.

The clonotype originates from a woman aged 40 to 55 in good health and CMV-seropositive. Sample: PBMCs.

CDR3 amino acids: CASSFYPSSYEQYF. The CDR3 DNA sequence: TGTGCCAGCAGCTTCTATCCCTCCTCCTACGAGCAGTACTTC. V gene TRBV11-1 combines with J gene TRBJ2-7; no clear D. The CDR3 sequence is 14 residues long. Germline CDR1 and CDR2: SGHAT and FQDESV (reference sequence). Trimming cost V 3 bases and J 0 bases, with 9 bases left between them.